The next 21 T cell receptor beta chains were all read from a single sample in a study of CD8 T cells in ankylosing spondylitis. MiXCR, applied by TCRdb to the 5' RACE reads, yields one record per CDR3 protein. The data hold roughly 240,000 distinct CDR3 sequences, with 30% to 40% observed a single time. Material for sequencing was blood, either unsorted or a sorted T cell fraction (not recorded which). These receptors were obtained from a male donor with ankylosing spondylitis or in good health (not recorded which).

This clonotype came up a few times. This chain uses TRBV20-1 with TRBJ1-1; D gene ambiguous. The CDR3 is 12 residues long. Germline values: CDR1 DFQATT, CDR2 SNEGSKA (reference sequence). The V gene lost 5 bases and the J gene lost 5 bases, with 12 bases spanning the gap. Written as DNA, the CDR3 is TGCAGTGCTCGAACAGTGCTGACTGAAGCTTTCTTT. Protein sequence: CSARTVLTEAFF.

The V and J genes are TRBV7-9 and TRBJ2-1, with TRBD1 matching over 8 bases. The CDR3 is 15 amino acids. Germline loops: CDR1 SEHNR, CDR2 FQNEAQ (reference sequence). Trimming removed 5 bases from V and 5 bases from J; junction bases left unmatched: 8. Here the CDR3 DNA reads TGTGCCAGCAGCGGTTCCCGGGACAGGAACAATGAGCAGTTCTTC. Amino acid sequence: CASSGSRDRNNEQFF.

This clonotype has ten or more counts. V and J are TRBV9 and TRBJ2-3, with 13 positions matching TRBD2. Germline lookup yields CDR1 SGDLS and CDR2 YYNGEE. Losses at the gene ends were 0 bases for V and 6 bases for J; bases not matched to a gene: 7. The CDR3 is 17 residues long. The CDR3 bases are TGTGCCAGCAGCGTAGCTCAACTAGCGGGGGGGTTGGATACGCAGTATTTT. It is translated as CASSVAQLAGGLDTQYF.

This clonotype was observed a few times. The CDR3 sequence is CASSQERGSTDTQYF. The CDR3 bases are TGCGCCAGCAGCCAAGAGCGGGGGAGCACAGATACGCAGTATTTT. The rearrangement uses TRBV4-1 and TRBJ2-3, with TRBD2 identical over 7 bases. The V gene's germline CDR1 is MGHRA and CDR2 YSYEKL. The V segment lost 0 bases and the J segment 0 bases; nucleotides outside the gene matches: 0. CDR3 length: 15 amino acids.

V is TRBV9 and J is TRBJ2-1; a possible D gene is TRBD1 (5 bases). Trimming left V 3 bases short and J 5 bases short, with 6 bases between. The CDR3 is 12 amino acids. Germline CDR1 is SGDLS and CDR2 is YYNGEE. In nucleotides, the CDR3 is TGTGCCAGCAGCGAGACAGACAATGAGCAGTTCTTC. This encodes CASSETDNEQFF.

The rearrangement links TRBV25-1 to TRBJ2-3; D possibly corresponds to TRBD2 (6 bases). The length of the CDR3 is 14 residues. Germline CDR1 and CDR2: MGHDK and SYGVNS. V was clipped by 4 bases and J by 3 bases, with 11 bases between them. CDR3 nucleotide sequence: TGTGCCAGCAGTGGTCTAGCGACGACAGATACGCAGTATTTT. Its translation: CASSGLATTDTQYF. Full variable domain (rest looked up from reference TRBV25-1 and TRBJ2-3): EADIYQTPRYLVIGTGKKITLECSQTMGHDKMYWYQQDPGMELHLIHYSYGVNSTEKGDLSSESTVSRIRTEHFPLTLESARPSHTSQYLCASSGLATTDTQYFGPGTRLTVL.

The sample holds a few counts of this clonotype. In DNA form, the CDR3 reads TGTGCCAGCAGTTCTAGGCAGTACGAGCAGTACTTC. Its protein is CASSSRQYEQYF. This chain connects TRBV12-3 or TRBV12-4 to TRBJ2-7; D remains ambiguous. V was clipped by 4 bases and J by 4 bases, with 8 bases between them. This CDR3 has 12 residues.

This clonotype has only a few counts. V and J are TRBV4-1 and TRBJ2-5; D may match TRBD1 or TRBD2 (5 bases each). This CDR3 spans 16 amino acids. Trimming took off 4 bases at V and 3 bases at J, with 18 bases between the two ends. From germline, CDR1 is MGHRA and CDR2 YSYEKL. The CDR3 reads CASSRSLEGREETQYF. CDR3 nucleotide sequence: TGCGCCAGCAGCCGAAGTCTAGAGGGCAGGGAAGAGACCCAGTACTTC.

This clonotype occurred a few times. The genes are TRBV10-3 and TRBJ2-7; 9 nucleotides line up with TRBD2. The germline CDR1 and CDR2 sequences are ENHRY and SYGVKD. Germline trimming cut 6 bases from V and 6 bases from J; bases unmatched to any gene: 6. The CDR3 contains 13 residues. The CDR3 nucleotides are TGTGCCATCAGCCCGGGACTAGCTCTCGAGCAGTACTTC. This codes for CAISPGLALEQYF.

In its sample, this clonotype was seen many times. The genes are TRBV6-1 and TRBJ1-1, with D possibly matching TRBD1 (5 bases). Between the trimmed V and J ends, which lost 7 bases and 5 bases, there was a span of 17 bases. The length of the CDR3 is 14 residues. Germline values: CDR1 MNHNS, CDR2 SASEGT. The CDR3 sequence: CASTQTRGRTEAFF. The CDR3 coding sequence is TGTGCCAGCACCCAGACAAGGGGAAGGACTGAAGCTTTCTTT.

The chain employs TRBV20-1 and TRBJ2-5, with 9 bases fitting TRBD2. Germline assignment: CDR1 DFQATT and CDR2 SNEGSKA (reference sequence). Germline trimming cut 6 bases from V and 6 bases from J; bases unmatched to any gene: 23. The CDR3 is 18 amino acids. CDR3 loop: CSARTKNTKAGGPKTQYF. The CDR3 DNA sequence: TGCAGTGCACGCACGAAAAACACAAAAGCGGGGGGCCCAAAGACCCAGTACTTC.

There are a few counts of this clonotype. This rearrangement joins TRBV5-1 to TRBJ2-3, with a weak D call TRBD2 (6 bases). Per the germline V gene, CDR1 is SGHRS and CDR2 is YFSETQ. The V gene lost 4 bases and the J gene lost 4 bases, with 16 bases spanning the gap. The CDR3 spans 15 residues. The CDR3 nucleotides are TGCGCCAGCAGCGTGCGGGGTACACTCGCAGATACGCAGTATTTT. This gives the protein CASSVRGTLADTQYF.

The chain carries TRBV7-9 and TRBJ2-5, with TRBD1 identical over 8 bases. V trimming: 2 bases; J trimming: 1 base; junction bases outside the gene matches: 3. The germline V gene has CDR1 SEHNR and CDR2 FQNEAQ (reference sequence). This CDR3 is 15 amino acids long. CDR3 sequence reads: CASSLRTGSQETQYF. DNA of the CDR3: TGTGCCAGCAGCTTAAGGACAGGGTCCCAAGAGACCCAGTACTTC. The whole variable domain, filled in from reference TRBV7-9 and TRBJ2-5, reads DTGVSQNPRHKITKRGQNVTFRCDPISEHNRLYWYRQTLGQGPEFLTYFQNEAQLEKSRLLSDRFSAERPKGSFSTLEIQRTEQGDSAMYLCASSLRTGSQETQYFGPGTRLLVL.

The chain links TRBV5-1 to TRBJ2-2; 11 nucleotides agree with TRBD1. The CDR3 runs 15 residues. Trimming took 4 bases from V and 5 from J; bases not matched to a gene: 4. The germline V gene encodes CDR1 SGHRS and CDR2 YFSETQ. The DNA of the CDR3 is TGCGCCAGCAGCCCTGGACAGGGGGCAACCGGGGAGCTGTTTTTT. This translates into CASSPGQGATGELFF.

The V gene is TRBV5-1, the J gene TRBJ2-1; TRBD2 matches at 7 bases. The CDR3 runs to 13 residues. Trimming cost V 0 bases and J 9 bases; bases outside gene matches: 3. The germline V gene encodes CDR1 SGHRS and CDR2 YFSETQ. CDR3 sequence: CASSLALAVEQFF. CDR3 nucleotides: TGCGCCAGCAGCTTGGCCCTAGCGGTTGAGCAGTTCTTC.

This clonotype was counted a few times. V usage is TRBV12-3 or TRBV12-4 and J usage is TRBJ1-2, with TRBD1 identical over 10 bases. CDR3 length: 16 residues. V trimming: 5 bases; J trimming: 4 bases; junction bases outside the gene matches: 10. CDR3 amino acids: CASSRGRQGAGYGYTF. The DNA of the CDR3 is TGTGCCAGCAGTCGCGGCCGACAGGGGGCGGGCTATGGCTACACCTTC.

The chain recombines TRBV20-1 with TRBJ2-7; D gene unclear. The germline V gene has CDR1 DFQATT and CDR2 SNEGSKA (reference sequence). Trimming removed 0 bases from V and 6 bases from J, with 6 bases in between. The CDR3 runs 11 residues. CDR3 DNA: TGCAGTGCTAGAGATTCGAGCGAGCAGTACTTC. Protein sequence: CSARDSSEQYF.

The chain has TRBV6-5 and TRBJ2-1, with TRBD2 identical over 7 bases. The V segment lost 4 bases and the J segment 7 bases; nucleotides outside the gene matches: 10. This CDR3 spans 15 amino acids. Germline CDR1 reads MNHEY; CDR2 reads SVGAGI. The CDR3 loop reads CASSWGTKLRNEQFF. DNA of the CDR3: TGTGCCAGCAGTTGGGGGACTAAGCTTAGAAATGAGCAGTTCTTC.

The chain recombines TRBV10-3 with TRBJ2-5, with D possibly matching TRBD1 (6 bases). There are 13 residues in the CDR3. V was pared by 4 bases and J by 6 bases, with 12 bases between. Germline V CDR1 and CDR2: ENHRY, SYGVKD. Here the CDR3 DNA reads TGTGCCATCAGTGCGGAGACAGGCAAGACCCAGTACTTC. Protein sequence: CAISAETGKTQYF.

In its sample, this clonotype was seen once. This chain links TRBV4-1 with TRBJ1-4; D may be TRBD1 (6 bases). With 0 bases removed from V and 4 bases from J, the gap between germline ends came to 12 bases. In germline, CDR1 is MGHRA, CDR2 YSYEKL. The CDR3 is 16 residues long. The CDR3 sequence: CASSQEVGRGNEKLFF. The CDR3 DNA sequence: TGCGCCAGCAGCCAAGAAGTCGGCAGGGGTAATGAAAAACTGTTTTTT.

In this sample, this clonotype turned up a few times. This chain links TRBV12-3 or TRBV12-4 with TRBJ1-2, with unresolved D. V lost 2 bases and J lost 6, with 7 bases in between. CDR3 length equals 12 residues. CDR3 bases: TGTGCCAGCAGTTTATGGGGAAATGGCTACACCTTC. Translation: CASSLWGNGYTF.